Shown below are 32 T cell receptor beta chains from a single sample sequenced in a study of response to subunit inactivated influenza vaccine. One entry per CDR3 protein results from TCRdb running MiXCR on the RT-PCR reads. Seen here are a few hundred thousand distinct CDR3 sequences, approximately 14% observed once, and the top ten hold more than 9.5%. Sequenced here: PBMCs from blood, sampled 11 to 12 days after vaccination. These receptors were collected from a man aged 50 to 59 who received an inactivated influenza vaccine.

This clonotype was seen repeatedly, ten times or more. The chain links TRBV5-1 to TRBJ2-1, with 16 positions matching TRBD2. The germline gives CDR1 SGHRS, CDR2 YFSETQ. The CDR3 runs to 16 residues. Unmatched junction bases numbered 6, after V lost 0 bases and J lost 12 bases. This CDR3 is CASSLEGLAGGAGQFF. In DNA, the CDR3 is TGCGCCAGCAGCTTGGAGGGACTAGCGGGAGGGGCCGGGCAGTTCTTC. Full variable domain (missing parts from reference TRBV5-1 and TRBJ2-1): KAGVTQTPRYLIKTRGQQVTLSCSPISGHRSVSWYQQTPGQGLQFLFEYFSETQRNKGNFPGRFSGRQFSNSRSEMNVSTLELGDSALYLCASSLEGLAGGAGQFFGPGTRLTVL.

The chain combines TRBV18 with TRBJ2-1; TRBD1 matches 7 bases. The CDR3 totals 15 residues. Germline-derived CDR1 and CDR2 are KGHSH and LQKENI. V dropped 5 bases and J dropped 9; count of bases not matched to a gene: 13. The CDR3 is CASSTGRQGQSEQFF. The CDR3 nucleotides read TGTGCCAGCTCAACCGGTAGACAGGGTCAGAGTGAGCAGTTCTTC. Based on the CDR3 plus reference TRBV18 and TRBJ2-1, the full variable domain is NAGVMQNPRHLVRRRGQEARLRCSPMKGHSHVYWYRQLPEEGLKFMVYLQKENIIDESGMPKERFSAEFPKEGPSILRIQQVVRGDSAAYFCASSTGRQGQSEQFFGPGTRLTVL.

The chain carries TRBV4-2 and TRBJ1-4; tentatively, D is TRBD1 (6 bases). CDR3 length equals 14 residues. Germline V CDR1 and CDR2: LGHNA, YNFKEQ. Trimming took off 8 bases at V and 6 bases at J, with 16 bases between the two ends. The CDR3 coding sequence is TGTGCCAGCCGAATGGGAGGGGGGCATGAAAAACTGTTTTTT. Translation gives CASRMGGGHEKLFF.

In this sample, this clonotype turned up a few times. The chain couples TRBV20-1 to TRBJ2-3; D not certain. V was pared by 3 bases and J by 2 bases, with 12 bases between. Germline V gives CDR1 DFQATT, CDR2 SNEGSKA (reference sequence). The CDR3 consists of 14 residues. The CDR3 nucleotides are TGCAGTGCTAGGCCAGCGAAAACCACAGATACGCAGTATTTT. It is translated as CSARPAKTTDTQYF.

The chain carries TRBV20-1 and TRBJ1-1; D is uncertain. V was cut by 4 bases and J by 1 base, with 10 bases left in between. Per the germline V gene, CDR1 is DFQATT and CDR2 is SNEGSKA (reference sequence). There are 13 residues in the CDR3. The DNA of the CDR3 is TGCAGTGCTAAGGCTGGTGCGAACACTGAAGCTTTCTTT. Its translation: CSAKAGANTEAFF.

The chain combines TRBV20-1 with TRBJ1-2; no clear D. From germline, CDR1 is DFQATT and CDR2 SNEGSKA (reference sequence). This CDR3 comprises 16 residues. Trimming shortened V by 1 base and J by 4 bases, and 19 bases separated the two germline ends. CDR3 nucleotide sequence: TGCAGTGCTAGAGCTACACCCCGTCGGGGTGTCTATGGCTACACCTTC. As protein: CSARATPRRGVYGYTF.

Here the CDR3 DNA reads TGTGCCAGCAGGGACAGGGTGGGTCGGGACACCATATATTTT. The encoded protein is CASRDRVGRDTIYF. This chain connects TRBV6-1 to TRBJ1-3; 8 bases map to TRBD1. Germline assignment: CDR1 MNHNS and CDR2 SASEGT. V shed 6 bases and J 8 bases; nucleotides not matched to a gene: 9. CDR3 length: 14 amino acids.

The chain joins TRBV4-1 to TRBJ2-7; TRBD1 agrees at 7 bases. Trimming removed 2 bases from V and 3 bases from J; junction bases left unmatched: 4. Germline lookup yields CDR1 MGHRA and CDR2 YSYEKL. The CDR3 length is 14 residues. The CDR3 here is CASSQTTGIYEQYF. The CDR3 DNA reads as TGCGCCAGCAGCCAAACGACAGGGATCTACGAGCAGTACTTC.

This chain connects TRBV6-5 to TRBJ1-2; the D is unclear. The CDR3 totals 11 residues. CDR1 MNHEY and CDR2 SVGAGI come from the germline V gene. Trimming pared 10 bases from V and 1 base from J, leaving 7 bases between. The CDR3 nucleotides are TGTGCCACGATGGTTAACTATGGCTACACCTTC. Its protein is CATMVNYGYTF.

By share, this clonotype counts as medium-sized (0.01 to 0.1%). The chain links TRBV29-1 to TRBJ1-3; no clear D. The germline CDR1 and CDR2 sequences are SQVTM and ANQGSEA. The CDR3 has 12 residues. Between the trimmed V and J ends, which lost 5 bases and 4 bases, there was a span of 9 bases. The CDR3, as DNA: TGCAGCGTTCTCCTAACGGGAAACACCATATATTTT. Translation: CSVLLTGNTIYF.

This clonotype came up many times. This chain links TRBV6-2 or TRBV6-3 with TRBJ2-3; TRBD1 matches 8 bases. The CDR3 loop spans 14 amino acids. Germline V gene data show CDR1 as MNHEY and CDR2 as SVGEGT. Trimming cost V 2 bases and J 3 bases; bases outside gene matches: 1. The CDR3 DNA reads TGTGCCAGCAGTTACGGGACAGGAACAGATACGCAGTATTTT. Protein: CASSYGTGTDTQYF.

This chain links TRBV5-8 with TRBJ2-6; D unclear. Deletions cut 7 bases from V and 0 bases from J, with 11 bases between. The CDR3 is made up of 15 amino acids. Per germline, CDR1 SGHTS and CDR2 YDEGEE. The CDR3 spells CASPPWDSGANVLTF. CDR3 in DNA: TGTGCCAGCCCGCCCTGGGACTCTGGGGCCAACGTCCTGACTTTC.

The V gene is TRBV7-8, the J gene TRBJ2-3; D may be TRBD2 (5 bases). V lost 2 bases and J 2 bases, leaving 11 bases between the germline ends. The CDR3 runs to 15 residues. CDR1 SGHVS and CDR2 FQNEAQ come from the germline V gene. The CDR3 protein is CASSLRVGATDTQYF. The CDR3 bases are TGTGCCAGCAGCTTACGGGTGGGAGCCACAGATACGCAGTATTTT.

This clonotype was seen repeatedly, ten times or more. The chain has TRBV7-9 and TRBJ1-1; D remains ambiguous. Between the trimmed V and J ends, which lost 2 bases and 1 base, there was a span of 8 bases. CDR3 length: 14 amino acids. Germline CDR1 reads SEHNR; CDR2 reads FQNEAQ (reference sequence). CDR3 DNA sequence: TGTGCCAGCAGCTTATTGACGGAGAACACTGAAGCTTTCTTT. It encodes CASSLLTENTEAFF.

The chain employs TRBV12-3 or TRBV12-4 and TRBJ2-3, with 7 bases that match TRBD2. V shed 7 bases, J shed 3 bases, and the junction held 10 bases outside the gene matches. This CDR3 has 15 residues. The CDR3 is CASNLSGQGTDTQYF. CDR3 bases: TGTGCCAGCAACCTTAGCGGGCAGGGTACAGATACGCAGTATTTT.

This clonotype has a count of ten or more. This sequence joins TRBV6-2 or TRBV6-3 and TRBJ2-7; D unresolved. The CDR3 loop spans 12 amino acids. The germline CDR1 and CDR2 sequences are MNHEY and SVGEGT. V gave up 5 bases and J gave up 5 bases, with 10 bases separating them. In DNA form, the CDR3 reads TGTGCCAGCAGTGTGGGGTTCAACGAGCAGTACTTC. Its translation: CASSVGFNEQYF.

The chain links TRBV7-8 to TRBJ2-2; TRBD2 aligns across 8 bases. This CDR3 region has 13 residues. V shed 6 bases, J shed 8 bases, and the junction held 5 bases outside the gene matches. Germline assignment: CDR1 SGHVS and CDR2 FQNEAQ. CDR3: CASSTREGGELFF. DNA of the CDR3: TGTGCCAGCAGTACACGGGAGGGGGGGGAGCTGTTTTTT.

This clonotype was seen at least ten times. V usage is TRBV7-9 and J usage is TRBJ2-2; D is unclear. V gave up 2 bases and J gave up 1 base, with 11 bases separating them. CDR3 length: 16 residues. Germline lookup yields CDR1 SEHNR and CDR2 FQNEAQ (reference sequence). The CDR3 region is CASSLRQALNTGELFF. The CDR3 coding sequence is TGTGCCAGCAGCTTACGGCAGGCCCTGAACACCGGGGAGCTGTTTTTT.

This clonotype was detected only a few times. The chain has TRBV7-9 and TRBJ2-1, with D possibly matching TRBD2 (6 bases). The germline CDR1 and CDR2 sequences are SEHNR and FQNEAQ (reference sequence). V was pared by 5 bases and J by 6 bases, with 17 bases between. CDR3 length equals 15 residues. CDR3 in DNA: TGTGCCAGCAGCCTAGAGGGCGGGGCACGCAATGAGCAGTTCTTC. This gives the protein CASSLEGGARNEQFF.

This clonotype was counted many times. The CDR3 sequence: CASSSGGGNEETQYF. CDR3 bases: TGTGCCAGCAGTTCCGGAGGGGGAAATGAAGAGACCCAGTACTTC. The gene calls are TRBV12-3 or TRBV12-4 and TRBJ2-5, with D possibly being TRBD1 or TRBD2 (6 bases each). Trimming cost V 4 bases and J 3 bases, with 15 bases left between them. The CDR3 sequence is 15 residues long.

The V and J genes are TRBV5-1 and TRBJ2-5; D is uncertain. Germline V lookup: CDR1 SGHRS, CDR2 YFSETQ. The V gene lost 0 bases and the J gene lost 3 bases, with 6 bases spanning the gap. This CDR3 has 13 residues. The CDR3 here is CASSLEPEETQYF. CDR3 bases: TGCGCCAGCAGCTTGGAGCCGGAAGAGACCCAGTACTTC.

V gene TRBV6-1 combines with J gene TRBJ2-1, with D possibly being TRBD1 (6 bases). Germline V gene sequence: CDR1 MNHNS, CDR2 SASEGT. The CDR3 contains 15 residues. V gave up 11 bases and J gave up 2 bases, with 19 bases separating them. This CDR3 is CAAARRGQAYNEQFF. The CDR3 DNA sequence: TGTGCCGCCGCACGTCGGGGACAAGCCTACAATGAGCAGTTCTTC.

This clonotype was seen repeatedly, ten times or more. Since no conserved phenylalanine or tryptophan closes the CDR3, a read error is the likely cause. No DNA is shown, since the ends of the CDR3 on it are uncertain; the CDR3 is the one TCRdb lists. The chain combines TRBV21-1 with TRBJ1-4; the D call TRBD1 from the table was never checked on the DNA. TRBV21-1 constitutes a pseudogene. The CDR3 is 14 amino acids long, termini counted. The CDR3 loop reads CASSKALRQRRTGL.

This clonotype has just a few counts. V usage is TRBV3-1 and J usage is TRBJ2-7, with a possible D match to TRBD1 (6 bases). Germline lookup yields CDR1 LGHDT and CDR2 YNNKEL (reference sequence). V was shortened by 1 base and J by 6 bases, with 10 bases between the two germline ends. The CDR3 length is 13 residues. The CDR3 sequence is CASSQGSGAEQYF. The CDR3, as DNA: TGTGCCAGCAGCCAAGGGTCAGGGGCCGAGCAGTACTTC.

This chain joins TRBV9 and TRBJ2-5; 11 positions agree with TRBD2. Germline V CDR1 and CDR2: SGDLS, YYNGEE. The J segment lost 4 bases and the V segment lost 0 bases, leaving 2 bases of the junction unmatched. CDR3 length: 15 residues. The CDR3: CASSVGLAGGETQYF. CDR3 bases: TGTGCCAGCAGCGTAGGGCTAGCGGGAGGAGAGACCCAGTACTTC.

This clonotype has just a few counts. The CDR3 coding sequence is TGTGCCAGCAGTGAATCAAACGGATTCCATAATGAGCAGTTCTTC. Amino acids: CASSESNGFHNEQFF. The rearrangement joins TRBV25-1 to TRBJ2-1, with D unresolved. Germline V gene data show CDR1 as MGHDK and CDR2 as SYGVNS. The CDR3 covers 15 residues. Between the trimmed V and J ends, which lost 1 base and 7 bases, there was a span of 14 bases.

DNA of the CDR3: TGCGCCAGCAGCCCACAGGGTTCCCGCGATTACGAGCAGTACTTC. This sequence encodes CASSPQGSRDYEQYF. The chain has TRBV5-1 and TRBJ2-7, with D possibly matching TRBD1 (6 bases). Looked up from germline, CDR1 is SGHRS and CDR2 is YFSETQ. Trimming removed 4 bases from V and 4 bases from J, with 18 bases in between. There are 15 residues in the CDR3.

The J gene is TRBJ2-5, the V gene TRBV25-1, with D possibly TRBD2 on 6 matching bases. V lost 7 bases to trimming and J lost 7 bases, with 13 bases between them. Germline CDR1 is MGHDK and CDR2 is SYGVNS. The CDR3 sequence is 12 residues long. This CDR3 reads CASTGTWGTQYF. The CDR3, as DNA: TGTGCCAGCACCGGGACTTGGGGGACCCAGTACTTC.

Many counts were recorded for this clonotype. The rearrangement uses TRBV11-2 and TRBJ2-3; TRBD2 matches 12 bases. Unmatched junction bases numbered 14, after V lost 2 bases and J lost 5 bases. Germline loops: CDR1 SGHAT, CDR2 FQNNGV. The CDR3 is 19 residues long. CDR3 in amino acids: CASSLNWPSGGARLDTQYF. In nucleotides, the CDR3 is TGTGCCAGCAGCTTAAATTGGCCTAGCGGGGGGGCCCGGCTAGATACGCAGTATTTT.

CDR3 nucleotides: TGTGCCAGCAGTTCCCTGGGGGGGAGGTCCGGGGAGCTGTTTTTT. Protein product: CASSSLGGRSGELFF. The V and J genes are TRBV28 and TRBJ2-2; 7 bases match TRBD2. In germline, CDR1 is MDHEN, CDR2 SYDVKM. J was trimmed by 6 bases and V by 4 bases; bases with no gene match: 8. The CDR3 sequence is 15 residues long.

This clonotype was observed many times. The rearrangement uses TRBV29-1 and TRBJ2-7; no clear D. Germline loops: CDR1 SQVTM, CDR2 ANQGSEA. Trimming shortened V by 0 bases and J by 2 bases, and 14 bases separated the two germline ends. This CDR3 region has 15 residues. CDR3 bases: TGCAGCGTTGAAGAGGTCTACGGTGGGACCTACGAGCAGTACTTC. Translating it yields CSVEEVYGGTYEQYF.

This clonotype was observed a few times. The chain is built from TRBV7-8 and TRBJ1-6, with unresolved D. The germline gives CDR1 SGHVS, CDR2 FQNEAQ. This CDR3 has 15 residues. The ends were cut back, 4 bases at V and 7 bases at J, with 14 bases in the middle. For the CDR3, the DNA is TGTGCCAGCAGCTCAAAGACACCCTTAAATTCACCCCTCCACTTT. Protein sequence: CASSSKTPLNSPLHF.